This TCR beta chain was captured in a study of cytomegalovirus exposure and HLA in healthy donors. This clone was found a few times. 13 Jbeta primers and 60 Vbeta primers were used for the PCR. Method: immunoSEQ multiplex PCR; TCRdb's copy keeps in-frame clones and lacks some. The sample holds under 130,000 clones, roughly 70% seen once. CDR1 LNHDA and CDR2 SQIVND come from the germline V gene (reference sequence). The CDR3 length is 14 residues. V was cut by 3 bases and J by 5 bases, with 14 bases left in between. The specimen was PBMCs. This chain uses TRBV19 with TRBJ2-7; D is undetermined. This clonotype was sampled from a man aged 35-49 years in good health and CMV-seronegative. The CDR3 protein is CASSITGSVDEQYF. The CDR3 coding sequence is TGTGCCAGTAGTATTACGGGTTCTGTGGACGAGCAGTACTTC.